This T cell receptor (beta chain) is drawn from a study of Graves' ophthalmopathy and Graves' hyperthyroidism. Whole-study context: Blood was drawn at initial diagnosis, before any treatment.

Study outcomes and limitations: Blood was where most expanded thyroid clonotypes above 0.001 frequency also turned up.

If patients had other autoimmune diseases, uncontrolled infections, pregnancy or lactation, they were excluded. Establishment of the diagnosis relied upon clinical symptoms, serum thyroxine, TRAb, thyroid ultrasound and orbital computed tomography. Amplification of TCR beta CDR3 regions used RNA transcripts. Second-round multiplex PCR came after a first-round RT-PCR that employed HTBI primers. TCRdb re-analysed the multiplex PCR reads in MiXCR, keeping a single row per CDR3 protein. The sample has about 410,000 distinct CDR3 sequences, 15% to 20% seen once. Germline loops: CDR1 LNHNV, CDR2 YYDKDF (reference sequence). CDR3 length: 13 residues. Deletions cut 0 bases from V and 8 bases from J, with 10 bases between. There are many counts of this clonotype. The antigen is unknown.

The TCR was taken from a woman between 18 and 29 years old with Graves' ophthalmopathy. Sequencing input: peripheral blood. The chain uses TRBV15 and TRBJ1-1, with D unresolved. CDR3 region: CATSRDGTLEAFF. The CDR3 DNA is TGTGCCACCAGCAGAGATGGAACCTTAGAAGCTTTCTTT.